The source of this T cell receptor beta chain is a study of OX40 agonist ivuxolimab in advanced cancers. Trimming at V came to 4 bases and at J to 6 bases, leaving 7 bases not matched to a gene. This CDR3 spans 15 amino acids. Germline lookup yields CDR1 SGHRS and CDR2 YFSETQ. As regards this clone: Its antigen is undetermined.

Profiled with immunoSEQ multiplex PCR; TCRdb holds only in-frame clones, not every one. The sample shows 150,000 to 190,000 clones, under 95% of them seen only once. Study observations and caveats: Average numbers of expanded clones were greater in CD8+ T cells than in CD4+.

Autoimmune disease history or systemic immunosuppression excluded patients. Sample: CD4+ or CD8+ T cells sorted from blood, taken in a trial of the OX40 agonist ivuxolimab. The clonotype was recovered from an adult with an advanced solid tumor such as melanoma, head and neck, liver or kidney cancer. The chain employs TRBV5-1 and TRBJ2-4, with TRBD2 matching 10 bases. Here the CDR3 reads CASSGAGGPRNIQYF. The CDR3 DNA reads TGCGCCAGCAGCGGAGCGGGGGGGCCGCGAAACATTCAGTACTTC.